These T cell receptor beta chains were read from a single sample in a study of blood T cell repertoires in COVID-19. Sequencing used immunoSEQ multiplex PCR; TCRdb keeps in-frame clones, though not all of them. Among under 200,000 clones listed, roughly four fifths were seen once. Sequencing was performed on peripheral blood. The origin of the receptors is a human donor in a cohort sampled during active COVID-19. Each CDR3 is given with its conserved first and last residue. Each record gives: CDR3 protein, clone size, D gene, J gene, V gene. The D gene is left open where the match is weak. Clone size is stated in some rows and not others, as once, few, many or a class when expanded.

CASSSRQGDQPQHF	-	TRBD1	TRBJ1-5	TRBV7-2
CASSYSGQGGHAEAFF	-	TRBD1	TRBJ1-1	TRBV6-5
CASSLVWDRLSYEQYF	-	TRBD1	TRBJ2-7	TRBV28
CASSPLTPGAGNTEAFF	-	-	TRBJ1-1	TRBV18
CASRRGGINDEQYF	-	TRBD1	TRBJ2-7	TRBV7-9
CASRGTGTGEVEQYF	-	TRBD1	TRBJ2-7	TRBV19
CSATEQSGANVLTF	-	-	TRBJ2-6	TRBV20-1
CASSLTAGDQETQYF	-	TRBD2	TRBJ2-5	TRBV7-3
CARRVSGTVHSGANVLTF	-	TRBD1	TRBJ2-6	TRBV5-3
CASSREGRNRGYTF	-	-	TRBJ1-2	TRBV5-4
CASSIGGDIEKLFF	-	-	TRBJ1-4	TRBV6-6
CASSTGQGAGFSGANVLTF	-	TRBD1	TRBJ2-6	TRBV28
CASGLGQNGQYF	-	-	TRBJ2-3	TRBV12-5
CASTHRPTGVNTEAFF	-	-	TRBJ1-1	TRBV21-1
CASSLEYRAAYEQYF	-	-	TRBJ2-7	TRBV7-2
CASRWEQETQYF	-	-	TRBJ2-5	TRBV25-1
CASSPTQGTTEAFF	-	-	TRBJ1-1	TRBV4-1
CASSKGTQTEAFF	-	-	TRBJ1-1	TRBV19
CASSLAQGSGANVLTF	-	-	TRBJ2-6	TRBV7-2
CASSRSGSGAYEQYF	-	TRBD2	TRBJ2-7	TRBV5-6
CATRTSGEPTDTQYF	-	TRBD2	TRBJ2-3	TRBV19
CASSYEGAHYGYTF	-	-	TRBJ1-2	TRBV6-6
CASSLGTGTNQPQHF	few	TRBD1	TRBJ1-5	TRBV7-2
CASSLGGLAGEAQYF	-	TRBD2	TRBJ2-5	TRBV5-4
CASTLGQSSYNEQFF	-	TRBD1	TRBJ2-1	TRBV5-8
CASSLLAGGTYEQYF	-	TRBD2	TRBJ2-7	TRBV7-3
CASSLSVGAHFYEQYF	-	-	TRBJ2-7	TRBV27
CASSLGQTYEQYF	-	-	TRBJ2-7	TRBV12-3/TRBV12-4
CASSLIGGENTEAFF	-	-	TRBJ1-1	TRBV5-6
CASRDRAANYGYTF	once	TRBD1	TRBJ1-2	TRBV6-6
CATLQGSGANVLTF	-	-	TRBJ2-6	TRBV10-3
CATSDEDRITDTQYF	-	-	TRBJ2-3	TRBV24-1
CASSQAQGAGGYTF	-	TRBD1	TRBJ1-2	TRBV3-1/TRBV3-2
CASSNHPGLAGAYEQYF	-	TRBD2	TRBJ2-7	TRBV19
CASSQTDRDGAFF	-	TRBD1	TRBJ1-1	TRBV4-3
CASSWGNSTKQETQYF	-	-	TRBJ2-5	TRBV5-1
CASSPRDQGIQYF	-	-	TRBJ2-4	TRBV4-1
CASSSFSSGTTDTQYF	-	TRBD2	TRBJ2-3	TRBV7-9
CASGDRSSYEQYF	-	TRBD1	TRBJ2-7	TRBV28
CATRGQGADQPQHF	-	TRBD1	TRBJ1-5	TRBV24-1
CASSYSAAESRGGSSTDTQYF	-	TRBD2	TRBJ2-3	TRBV6-2/TRBV6-3
CASSKGGGSSYEQYF	-	-	TRBJ2-7	TRBV21-1
CASSFRVGETQYF	-	-	TRBJ2-5	TRBV28
CASSPPWVGMPYEQYF	-	-	TRBJ2-7	TRBV7-8
CATLSGAGDEQFF	-	-	TRBJ2-1	TRBV24-1
CASSIGEMLSYNEQFF	-	-	TRBJ2-1	TRBV19
CATSGRQGVGTDTQYF	-	TRBD1	TRBJ2-3	TRBV24-1